This TCR beta chain was identified in a study of metastatic and nonmetastatic thyroid tumors. Study background: Malignant thyroid and benign thyroid patients provided blood and tumor or nodule tissue whose repertoires were compared.

Among the patients, none had received any treatment before thyroid surgery. Findings and limits, study-wide: Significantly higher TCR beta diversity was reportedly seen in malignant thyroid tumors than benign nodules, in blood and tumor.

The CDR3 is 16 amino acids. V gave up 3 bases and J gave up 0 bases, with 12 bases separating them. The germline V gene has CDR1 MDHEN and CDR2 SYDVKM. This clone is classed as medium-sized. Its matching antigen is unknown. TCRdb reanalyzed the PCR reads via MiXCR. The data show tens of thousands of clones, roughly 22% seen once. Sequencing input: tumor tissue. The genes are TRBV28 and TRBJ2-1; the D gene could be TRBD1 or TRBD2 (5 bases each). This clonotype originated in a female donor with papillary thyroid cancer or a benign thyroid nodule (not recorded which). Some clones in this sample may be carry-over from other donors' samples. CDR3: CASSFWGSASYNEQFF. CDR3 DNA: TGTGCCAGCAGTTTCTGGGGGAGCGCCTCCTACAATGAGCAGTTCTTC.